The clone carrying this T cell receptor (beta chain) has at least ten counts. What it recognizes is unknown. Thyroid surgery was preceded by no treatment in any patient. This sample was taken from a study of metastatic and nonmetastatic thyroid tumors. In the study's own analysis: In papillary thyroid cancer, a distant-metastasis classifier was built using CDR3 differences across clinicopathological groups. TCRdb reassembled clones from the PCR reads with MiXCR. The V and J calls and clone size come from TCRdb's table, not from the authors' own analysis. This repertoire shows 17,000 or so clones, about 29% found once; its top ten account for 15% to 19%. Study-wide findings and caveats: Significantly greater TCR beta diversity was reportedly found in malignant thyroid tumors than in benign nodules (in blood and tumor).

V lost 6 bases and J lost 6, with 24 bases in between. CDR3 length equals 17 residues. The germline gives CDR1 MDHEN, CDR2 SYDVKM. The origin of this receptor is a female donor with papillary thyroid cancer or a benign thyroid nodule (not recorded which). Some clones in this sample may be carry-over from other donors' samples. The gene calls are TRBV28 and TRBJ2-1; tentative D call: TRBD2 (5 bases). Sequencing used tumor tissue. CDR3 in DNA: TGTGCCAGCAGGCTTCGCCCCGAAGTCCCGGACTCCAATGAGCAGTTCTTC. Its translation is CASRLRPEVPDSNEQFF.